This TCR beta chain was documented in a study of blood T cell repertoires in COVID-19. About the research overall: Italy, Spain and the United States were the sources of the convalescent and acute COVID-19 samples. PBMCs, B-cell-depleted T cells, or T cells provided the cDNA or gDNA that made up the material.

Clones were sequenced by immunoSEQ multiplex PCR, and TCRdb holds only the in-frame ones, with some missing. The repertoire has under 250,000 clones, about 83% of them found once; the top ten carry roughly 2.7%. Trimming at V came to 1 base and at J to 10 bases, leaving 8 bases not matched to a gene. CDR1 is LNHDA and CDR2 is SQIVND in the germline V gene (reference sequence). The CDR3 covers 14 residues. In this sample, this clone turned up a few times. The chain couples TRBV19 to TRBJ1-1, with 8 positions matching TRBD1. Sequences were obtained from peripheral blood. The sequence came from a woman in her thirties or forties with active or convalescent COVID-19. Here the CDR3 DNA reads TGTGCCAGTAGTATAGGGCAGGGGGCGCTGGGAGCTTTCTTT. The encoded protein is CASSIGQGALGAFF.